A selection of T cell receptor beta chains follows, all from one sample in a study of T cell changes during pregnancy in multiple sclerosis. Clones were sequenced by immunoSEQ multiplex PCR, and TCRdb holds only the in-frame ones, with some missing. The table has approximately 71,000 clones, roughly 89% seen once. The source material was peripheral blood, sampled in the second trimester of pregnancy. These receptors were collected from a female donor with multiple sclerosis, enrolled in a pregnancy study. Each CDR3 is given with its conserved first and last residue. Fields, in order: V gene, D gene, clone size, CDR3 length, J gene, CDR3 protein, CDR3 DNA. A D gene is named only where the DNA matches it firmly. A clone size is listed for some rows: how often the clone was seen (once, few, many), or a class if it is expanded.

v_gene: TRBV30
d_gene: NA
abundance: NA
len: 13
j_gene: TRBJ2-7
CDR3aa: CAWGGAEDYEQYF
CDR3nt: TGTGCCTGGGGAGGGGCAGAGGACTACGAGCAGTACTTC

v_gene: TRBV7-2
d_gene: TRBD2
abundance: NA
len: 16
j_gene: TRBJ2-1
CDR3aa: CASSPWTSGSHNEQFF
CDR3nt: TGTGCCAGCAGCCCGTGGACTAGCGGGAGCCACAATGAGCAGTTCTTC

v_gene: TRBV30
d_gene: NA
abundance: NA
len: 13
j_gene: TRBJ1-6
CDR3aa: CAWSGTNNSPLHF
CDR3nt: TGTGCCTGGAGCGGGACAAATAATTCACCCCTCCACTTT

v_gene: TRBV30
d_gene: TRBD1
abundance: few
len: 13
j_gene: TRBJ1-1
CDR3aa: CALIQGLFPEAFF
CDR3nt: TGTGCCTTAATACAGGGGCTCTTCCCTGAAGCTTTCTTT

v_gene: TRBV7-8
d_gene: TRBD1
abundance: once
len: 16
j_gene: TRBJ1-3
CDR3aa: CASSYKGQNSGNTIYF
CDR3nt: TGTGCCAGCAGCTATAAGGGACAGAACTCTGGAAACACCATATATTTT

v_gene: TRBV9
d_gene: NA
abundance: NA
len: 13
j_gene: TRBJ2-1
CDR3aa: CASGGGGYNEQFF
CDR3nt: TGTGCTAGTGGCGGGGGCGGGTACAATGAGCAGTTCTTC

v_gene: TRBV27
d_gene: TRBD1
abundance: NA
len: 15
j_gene: TRBJ2-5
CDR3aa: CASSFLTGSGETQYF
CDR3nt: TGTGCCAGCAGTTTCTTGACAGGGTCGGGGGAGACCCAGTACTTC

v_gene: TRBV27
d_gene: NA
abundance: NA
len: 16
j_gene: TRBJ2-7
CDR3aa: CASTSLGRQDSYEQYF
CDR3nt: TGTGCCAGCACGTCCCTAGGCAGACAGGACTCCTACGAGCAGTACTTC

v_gene: TRBV5-6
d_gene: TRBD2
abundance: NA
len: 12
j_gene: TRBJ2-7
CDR3aa: CASSALAGEQYF
CDR3nt: TGTGCCAGCAGCGCCCTAGCGGGGGAGCAGTACTTC

v_gene: TRBV19
d_gene: TRBD1
abundance: NA
len: 16
j_gene: TRBJ1-1
CDR3aa: CASSKRGQGGNTEAFF
CDR3nt: TGTGCCAGTAGTAAACGGGGACAGGGGGGGAACACTGAAGCTTTCTTT

v_gene: TRBV27
d_gene: NA
abundance: NA
len: 13
j_gene: TRBJ1-2
CDR3aa: CASSLGPGGGYTF
CDR3nt: TGTGCCAGCAGTCTCGGGCCCGGAGGTGGCTACACCTTC

v_gene: TRBV28
d_gene: NA
abundance: NA
len: 14
j_gene: TRBJ1-1
CDR3aa: CASSFVPVNTEAFF
CDR3nt: TGTGCCAGCAGTTTTGTGCCGGTGAACACTGAAGCTTTCTTT

v_gene: TRBV6-5
d_gene: NA
abundance: once
len: 14
j_gene: TRBJ2-1
CDR3aa: CASSWAPTGNEQFF
CDR3nt: TGTGCCAGCAGTTGGGCGCCGACCGGTAATGAGCAGTTCTTC

v_gene: TRBV7-9
d_gene: NA
abundance: NA
len: 19
j_gene: TRBJ2-5
CDR3aa: CASSLLVGVRLGRGRSQYF
CDR3nt: TGTGCCAGCAGCTTACTCGTCGGGGTCCGGCTTGGGCGGGGCAGGTCCCAGTACTTC

v_gene: TRBV7-7
d_gene: TRBD1
abundance: NA
len: 13
j_gene: TRBJ2-1
CDR3aa: CASSLRTGDEQFF
CDR3nt: TGTGCTAGCAGCTTAAGGACAGGGGATGAGCAGTTCTTC

v_gene: TRBV6-1
d_gene: TRBD2
abundance: few
len: 15
j_gene: TRBJ2-7
CDR3aa: CASSAGLRGDDEQYF
CDR3nt: TGTGCCAGCAGTGCGGGCTTGCGGGGGGACGACGAGCAGTACTTC

v_gene: TRBV6-1
d_gene: NA
abundance: NA
len: 16
j_gene: TRBJ1-5
CDR3aa: CASSGASAYSNQPQHF
CDR3nt: TGTGCCAGCAGTGGCGCCAGCGCATATAGCAATCAGCCCCAGCATTTT

v_gene: TRBV5-1
d_gene: TRBD2
abundance: NA
len: 16
j_gene: TRBJ2-1
CDR3aa: CASSLGGAGGRNEQFF
CDR3nt: TGCGCCAGCAGCTTGGGAGGAGCGGGGGGGCGCAATGAGCAGTTCTTC

v_gene: TRBV19
d_gene: TRBD1
abundance: NA
len: 14
j_gene: TRBJ2-5
CDR3aa: CASSRGPAAETQYF
CDR3nt: TGTGCCAGTAGCAGGGGGCCCGCCGCCGAGACCCAGTACTTC

v_gene: TRBV9
d_gene: TRBD1
abundance: NA
len: 14
j_gene: TRBJ2-5
CDR3aa: CASSVETGSETQYF
CDR3nt: TGTGCCAGCAGCGTAGAGACAGGGAGTGAGACCCAGTACTTC

v_gene: TRBV19
d_gene: TRBD1
abundance: NA
len: 13
j_gene: TRBJ2-7
CDR3aa: CASSETGVYEQYF
CDR3nt: TGTGCCAGTAGTGAGACAGGGGTCTACGAGCAGTACTTC

v_gene: TRBV10-3
d_gene: NA
abundance: few
len: 11
j_gene: TRBJ2-1
CDR3aa: CAISEVDEQFF
CDR3nt: TGTGCCATCAGTGAGGTAGATGAGCAGTTCTTC

v_gene: TRBV30
d_gene: TRBD1
abundance: NA
len: 15
j_gene: TRBJ2-7
CDR3aa: CAWDTGGKGSYEQYF
CDR3nt: TGTGCCTGGGATACAGGGGGAAAGGGCTCCTACGAGCAGTACTTC

v_gene: TRBV5-1
d_gene: TRBD2
abundance: NA
len: 15
j_gene: TRBJ2-3
CDR3aa: CASSLAAGGPDTQYF
CDR3nt: TGCGCCAGCAGCTTGGCTGCGGGGGGGCCAGATACGCAGTATTTT

v_gene: TRBV27
d_gene: TRBD1
abundance: NA
len: 16
j_gene: TRBJ1-2
CDR3aa: CASSWTGSPYPYGYTF
CDR3nt: TGTGCCAGCAGTTGGACAGGGAGCCCTTACCCTTATGGCTACACCTTC

v_gene: TRBV4-1
d_gene: NA
abundance: NA
len: 14
j_gene: TRBJ1-1
CDR3aa: CASSHRIHREEAFF
CDR3nt: TGCGCCAGCAGCCACCGTATTCACAGGGAAGAAGCTTTCTTT

v_gene: TRBV7-3
d_gene: TRBD1
abundance: NA
len: 14
j_gene: TRBJ2-2
CDR3aa: CASKGDRVAGELFF
CDR3nt: TGTGCCAGCAAAGGGGACAGGGTGGCCGGGGAGCTGTTTTTT

v_gene: TRBV19
d_gene: TRBD1
abundance: once
len: 16
j_gene: TRBJ2-3
CDR3aa: CASSARQGAGTDTQYF
CDR3nt: TGTGCCAGTAGTGCCAGACAGGGGGCAGGCACAGATACGCAGTATTTT

v_gene: TRBV5-4
d_gene: NA
abundance: NA
len: 12
j_gene: TRBJ2-7
CDR3aa: CASSFATYEQYF
CDR3nt: TGTGCCAGCAGTTTCGCAACTTACGAGCAGTACTTC

v_gene: TRBV27
d_gene: NA
abundance: few
len: 14
j_gene: TRBJ1-1
CDR3aa: CASSLTSRGTEAFF
CDR3nt: TGTGCCAGCAGTCTGACATCTAGGGGCACTGAAGCTTTCTTT

v_gene: TRBV28
d_gene: TRBD2
abundance: NA
len: 17
j_gene: TRBJ2-3
CDR3aa: CASSSRRTSGGTDTQYF
CDR3nt: TGTGCCAGCAGTTCCCGGAGGACTAGCGGGGGCACAGATACGCAGTATTTT

v_gene: TRBV19
d_gene: NA
abundance: NA
len: 11
j_gene: TRBJ1-1
CDR3aa: CASGQNTEAFF
CDR3nt: TGTGCCAGTGGACAGAACACTGAAGCTTTCTTT

v_gene: TRBV4-2
d_gene: TRBD2
abundance: NA
len: 19
j_gene: TRBJ2-1
CDR3aa: CASSLEGLAGEAPYNEQFF
CDR3nt: TGTGCCAGCAGCCTGGAGGGACTAGCGGGAGAGGCCCCCTACAATGAGCAGTTCTTC

v_gene: TRBV27
d_gene: TRBD2
abundance: once
len: 14
j_gene: TRBJ2-2
CDR3aa: CASSPLAGTGELFF
CDR3nt: TGTGCCAGCAGCCCACTAGCGGGCACCGGGGAGCTGTTTTTT

v_gene: TRBV6-5
d_gene: NA
abundance: NA
len: 12
j_gene: TRBJ1-1
CDR3aa: CASSLGGRGAFF
CDR3nt: TGTGCCAGCAGCCTAGGGGGAAGGGGAGCTTTCTTT

v_gene: TRBV7-8
d_gene: NA
abundance: NA
len: 14
j_gene: TRBJ2-2
CDR3aa: CASSWSDFTGELFF
CDR3nt: TGTGCCAGCAGCTGGAGCGACTTTACCGGGGAGCTGTTTTTT

v_gene: TRBV18
d_gene: NA
abundance: NA
len: 17
j_gene: TRBJ2-2
CDR3aa: CASSGLPGATEAGELFF
CDR3nt: TGTGCCAGCTCAGGATTACCGGGAGCTACAGAGGCCGGGGAGCTGTTTTTT

v_gene: TRBV5-1
d_gene: TRBD1
abundance: NA
len: 14
j_gene: TRBJ1-1
CDR3aa: CASSLQGVFGEAFF
CDR3nt: TGCGCCAGCAGCTTACAGGGGGTCTTTGGTGAAGCTTTCTTT

v_gene: TRBV6-1
d_gene: TRBD2
abundance: NA
len: 16
j_gene: TRBJ2-3
CDR3aa: CASSELLAGDADTQYF
CDR3nt: TGTGCCAGCAGTGAATTACTAGCGGGAGACGCAGATACGCAGTATTTT

v_gene: TRBV29-1
d_gene: NA
abundance: NA
len: 14
j_gene: TRBJ2-3
CDR3aa: CSVESRSNTDTQYF
CDR3nt: TGCAGCGTTGAATCCAGGTCTAACACAGATACGCAGTATTTT

v_gene: TRBV4-3
d_gene: NA
abundance: NA
len: 15
j_gene: TRBJ2-4
CDR3aa: CASSPADRTAGIQYF
CDR3nt: TGCGCCAGCAGCCCAGCAGACAGGACCGCCGGAATTCAGTACTTC

v_gene: TRBV6-1
d_gene: TRBD1
abundance: NA
len: 15
j_gene: TRBJ2-7
CDR3aa: CASRIARDSSYEQYF
CDR3nt: TGTGCCAGCAGGATAGCACGGGACAGCTCCTACGAGCAGTACTTC

v_gene: TRBV23-1
d_gene: NA
abundance: once
len: 15
j_gene: TRBJ1-1
CDR3aa: CASSQRGAPSTEAFF
CDR3nt: TGCGCCAGCAGTCAACGGGGGGCGCCAAGCACTGAAGCTTTCTTT

v_gene: TRBV10-1
d_gene: TRBD1
abundance: NA
len: 20
j_gene: TRBJ1-5
CDR3aa: CASSAGTALERGYSNQPQHF
CDR3nt: TGCGCCAGCAGTGCCGGGACAGCTCTTGAGAGGGGATATAGCAATCAGCCCCAGCATTTT

v_gene: TRBV6-1
d_gene: NA
abundance: NA
len: 13
j_gene: TRBJ2-7
CDR3aa: CASSVVGGYEQYF
CDR3nt: TGTGCCAGCAGTGTCGTCGGGGGTTACGAGCAGTACTTC

v_gene: TRBV2
d_gene: NA
abundance: few
len: 16
j_gene: TRBJ1-5
CDR3aa: CASSQSATGTNQPQHF
CDR3nt: TGTGCCAGCAGTCAAAGTGCAACAGGGACCAATCAGCCCCAGCATTTT

v_gene: TRBV2
d_gene: NA
abundance: NA
len: 15
j_gene: TRBJ1-5
CDR3aa: CASSERPEGNQPQHF
CDR3nt: TGTGCCAGCAGTGAAAGGCCGGAGGGCAATCAGCCCCAGCATTTT

v_gene: TRBV7-9
d_gene: TRBD1
abundance: NA
len: 14
j_gene: TRBJ1-5
CDR3aa: CASSQTGGAQPQHF
CDR3nt: TGTGCCAGCAGCCAGACAGGGGGCGCCCAGCCCCAGCATTTT

v_gene: TRBV7-2
d_gene: TRBD2
abundance: NA
len: 14
j_gene: TRBJ2-5
CDR3aa: CASSPGLVGETQYF
CDR3nt: TGTGCCAGCAGCCCGGGACTAGTCGGAGAGACCCAGTACTTC

v_gene: TRBV19
d_gene: NA
abundance: NA
len: 13
j_gene: TRBJ1-1
CDR3aa: CASSRVLAAEAFF
CDR3nt: TGTGCCAGTAGCAGGGTTTTAGCCGCTGAAGCTTTCTTT

v_gene: TRBV28
d_gene: TRBD2
abundance: NA
len: 16
j_gene: TRBJ2-7
CDR3aa: CASSSLETGGVYEQYF
CDR3nt: TGTGCCAGCAGTTCCCTCGAAACGGGAGGGGTCTACGAGCAGTACTTC

v_gene: TRBV2
d_gene: NA
abundance: NA
len: 15
j_gene: TRBJ2-1
CDR3aa: CASISQTGSYNEQFF
CDR3nt: TGTGCCAGCATCTCCCAGACAGGCTCCTACAATGAGCAGTTCTTC

v_gene: TRBV27
d_gene: TRBD1
abundance: NA
len: 17
j_gene: TRBJ2-2
CDR3aa: CASSLGLGTGNTGELFF
CDR3nt: TGTGCCAGCAGTTTGGGATTGGGGACAGGGAACACCGGGGAGCTGTTTTTT

v_gene: TRBV25-1
d_gene: TRBD1
abundance: NA
len: 15
j_gene: TRBJ2-1
CDR3aa: CASSESSGQYNEQFF
CDR3nt: TGTGCCAGCAGTGAATCCTCGGGACAGTACAATGAGCAGTTCTTC

v_gene: TRBV7-6
d_gene: NA
abundance: NA
len: 13
j_gene: TRBJ2-7
CDR3aa: CASSLSGIHEQYF
CDR3nt: TGTGCCAGCAGCTTATCGGGGATCCACGAGCAGTACTTC

v_gene: TRBV18
d_gene: NA
abundance: NA
len: 12
j_gene: TRBJ1-5
CDR3aa: CASSPNKQPQHF
CDR3nt: TGTGCCAGCTCACCCAACAAACAGCCCCAGCATTTT

v_gene: TRBV30
d_gene: TRBD1
abundance: NA
len: 14
j_gene: TRBJ1-1
CDR3aa: CAWASGTGYTEAFF
CDR3nt: TGTGCCTGGGCTTCCGGGACAGGATACACTGAAGCTTTCTTT